One sample yielded the 28 T cell receptor beta chains listed below, sequenced in a study of shared clonotypes between healthy human individuals. Data came from immunoSEQ multiplex PCR; TCRdb stores just in-frame clones and leaves some out. There are 1.5 million to 2.5 million clones in the sample; approximately 94% occur only once, and more than 0.9% lies in the top ten. CD45RO negativity and positive selection for CCR7 defined naive CD8 cells, a population that excluded terminally differentiated effector memory CD45RA+ cells. The sequenced material came from naive CD8+ T cells sorted from blood. The receptors derive from a man between 18 and 35 years old in good health.

This sequence joins TRBV6-5 and TRBJ2-7; D gene ambiguous. Germline V gene sequence: CDR1 MNHEY, CDR2 SVGAGI. The CDR3 has 15 amino acids. Deletions cut 4 bases from V and 6 bases from J, with 19 bases between. The CDR3 here is CASSSPATIGAEQYF. The CDR3 nucleotides read TGTGCCAGCAGTTCACCCGCGACCATAGGAGCCGAGCAGTACTTC.

The chain uses TRBV6-5 and TRBJ2-7, with D hard to call. Germline CDR1 is MNHEY and CDR2 is SVGAGI. Trimming removed 6 bases at V and 8 bases at J, with 14 bases between. The CDR3 is 12 residues long. The CDR3 DNA reads TGTGCCAGCAGCGAAGGCCCCCTCAAGCAGTACTTC. It is translated as CASSEGPLKQYF.

The J gene is TRBJ1-6, the V gene TRBV4-1; TRBD1 matches 12 bases. CDR3 length: 19 amino acids. CDR1 and CDR2 from the germline V gene are MGHRA and YSYEKL. Losses at the gene ends were 0 bases for V and 8 bases for J; bases not matched to a gene: 11. In DNA, the CDR3 is TGCGCCAGCAGCCAAGATACGGGGACAGGGGGCGGTTTGGATTCACCCCTCCACTTT. Its translation is CASSQDTGTGGGLDSPLHF.

The rearrangement joins TRBV7-9 to TRBJ1-6; 9 nucleotides line up with TRBD1. Germline lookup yields CDR1 SEHNR and CDR2 FQNEAQ (reference sequence). CDR3 length: 16 amino acids. V was clipped by 5 bases and J by 8 bases; unmatched bases: 10. The CDR3 reads CASSASPGQGYSPLHF. The DNA of the CDR3 is TGTGCCAGCAGCGCCTCACCGGGACAGGGATATTCACCCCTCCACTTT.

The chain recombines TRBV10-1 with TRBJ2-3; 9 nucleotides agree with TRBD2. J lost 0 bases, V lost 4 bases, and 8 bases had no gene match. Looked up from germline, CDR1 is WNHNN and CDR2 is SYGVQD (reference sequence). CDR3 size: 17 residues. The CDR3 nucleotides are TGCGCCAGCAGTGTCGATAGCGGGGGCTCTAGCACAGATACGCAGTATTTT. It is translated as CASSVDSGGSSTDTQYF.

The CDR3 region has the DNA TGTGCCATCAGTGCCCGTCTAGCGGGGCTAGGCTACGAGCAGTACTTC. Protein: CAISARLAGLGYEQYF. V and J are TRBV10-3 and TRBJ2-7, with 9 bases aligning to TRBD2. Unmatched junction bases numbered 10, after V lost 4 bases and J lost 3 bases. From germline, CDR1 is ENHRY and CDR2 SYGVKD. The CDR3 is 16 amino acids.

In the case of this clone: This specimen includes other DNA sequences encoding the same CDR3. The chain joins TRBV9 to TRBJ2-2; 7 positions match TRBD1. The CDR3 covers 14 residues. Germline loops: CDR1 SGDLS, CDR2 YYNGEE. Trimming took 3 bases from V and 5 from J; bases not matched to a gene: 4. CDR3 sequence reads: CASSARQGTGELFF. In DNA, the CDR3 is TGTGCCAGCAGCGCCCGACAGGGAACCGGGGAGCTGTTTTTT.

The V gene is TRBV4-3, the J gene TRBJ2-7, with 8 bases matching TRBD1. The CDR3 spans 16 residues. The V and J ends lost 1 base and 0 bases, in that order; junction bases with no gene match: 5. The germline V gene has CDR1 LGHNA and CDR2 YSLEER. The CDR3 spells CASSQVKTGGSYEQYF. The CDR3, as DNA: TGCGCCAGCAGCCAAGTTAAAACAGGGGGCTCCTACGAGCAGTACTTC.

V gene TRBV13 combines with J gene TRBJ1-6; no clear D. The CDR3 consists of 16 residues. The germline V and J ends were trimmed by 3 bases and 8 bases, with 17 bases remaining between them. The germline gives CDR1 PRHDT, CDR2 FYEKMQ (reference sequence). Here the CDR3 reads CASSLSDTGFYSPLHF. The CDR3 nucleotides are TGTGCCAGCAGCTTGTCCGACACGGGATTTTATTCACCCCTCCACTTT.

This chain uses TRBV9 with TRBJ2-7; D is uncertain. V lost 0 bases to trimming and J lost 4 bases, with 2 bases between them. CDR3 length: 11 residues. The germline gives CDR1 SGDLS, CDR2 YYNGEE. CDR3 in amino acids: CASSVEYEQYF. CDR3 DNA sequence: TGTGCCAGCAGCGTAGAGTACGAGCAGTACTTC.

This clone came up once. V and J are TRBV9 and TRBJ1-4; tentatively, D is TRBD1 (6 bases). The CDR3 contains 16 residues. Trimming took off 4 bases at V and 1 base at J, with 14 bases between the two ends. The V gene's germline CDR1 is SGDLS and CDR2 YYNGEE. The CDR3 protein is CASSQFEQGTNEKLFF. CDR3 nucleotides: TGTGCCAGCAGCCAATTTGAACAGGGAACTAATGAAAAACTGTTTTTT.

Concerning this clone itself: Additional DNA sequences in this sample encode the identical CDR3. The chain couples TRBV11-3 to TRBJ2-2; possibly TRBD2 for D (6 bases). The CDR3 is made up of 16 amino acids. Germline V gene data show CDR1 as SGHNT and CDR2 as YENEEA. V lost 4 bases, J lost 0 bases, and 12 bases lay in between. The CDR3 nucleotides read TGTGCCAGCAGCTCATATAGCGGAACGAACACCGGGGAGCTGTTTTTT. It translates to CASSSYSGTNTGELFF.

The V and J genes are TRBV7-8 and TRBJ1-5; D is unresolved. The CDR3 runs 14 residues. Germline assignment: CDR1 SGHVS and CDR2 FQNEAQ. V gave up 6 bases and J gave up 6 bases, with 15 bases separating them. This CDR3 reads CASSPPDPTQPQHF. CDR3 nucleotides: TGTGCCAGCAGTCCTCCGGATCCGACTCAGCCCCAGCATTTT.

V gene TRBV28 combines with J gene TRBJ1-4; D perhaps matches TRBD1 (6 bases). Germline assignment: CDR1 MDHEN and CDR2 SYDVKM. CDR3 size: 16 residues. V was trimmed by 5 bases and J by 5 bases, leaving 18 bases between them. The CDR3 protein is CASSARTGILNEKLFF. DNA of the CDR3: TGTGCCAGCAGTGCCCGCACAGGGATCCTCAATGAAAAACTGTTTTTT.

This chain uses TRBV28 with TRBJ1-1; D remains ambiguous. Germline CDR1 MDHEN, CDR2 SYDVKM. This CDR3 is built from 17 residues. V dropped 5 bases and J dropped 4 bases, with 23 bases sitting between them. The CDR3 nucleotides read TGTGCCAGCAGTGACTTGGGAAAAGTTCCAGTTTTCACTGAAGCTTTCTTT. Protein sequence: CASSDLGKVPVFTEAFF.

The CDR3 loop is CASSSGPNGTQYF. The CDR3 DNA reads as TGTGCCAGCAGCTCGGGGCCAAACGGTACGCAGTATTTT. V usage is TRBV5-7 and J usage is TRBJ2-3, with D perhaps being TRBD1 or TRBD2 (5 bases each). TRBV5-7 is an ORF; its function is uncertain. V was clipped by 3 bases and J by 8 bases, with 13 bases between them. The CDR3 totals 13 residues.

The chain links TRBV7-9 to TRBJ1-1; D possibly corresponds to TRBD1 (6 bases). V was clipped by 10 bases and J by 1 base, with 16 bases between them. The germline V gene has CDR1 SEHNR and CDR2 FQNEAQ (reference sequence). There are 14 residues in the CDR3. For the CDR3, the DNA is TGTGCCACTGGCGTGAGGGGGACGAACACTGAAGCTTTCTTT. Translating gives CATGVRGTNTEAFF.

V gene TRBV27 combines with J gene TRBJ2-7, with 12 bases fitting TRBD2. Germline V gene data show CDR1 as MNHEY and CDR2 as SMNVEV (reference sequence). This CDR3 region has 14 residues. J was trimmed by 4 bases and V by 6 bases; bases with no gene match: 4. The chain's CDR3 is CASRAGTSGYEQYF. CDR3 nucleotide sequence: TGTGCCAGCAGAGCCGGGACTAGCGGGTACGAGCAGTACTTC.

The chain employs TRBV7-9 and TRBJ2-7; TRBD2 agrees at 10 bases. The ends lost 4 bases at V and 3 bases at J; junction bases unmatched: 12. CDR1 is SEHNR and CDR2 is FQNEAQ in the germline V gene (reference sequence). This CDR3 is built from 17 residues. The CDR3: CASSYERGGPAHYEQYF. DNA for the CDR3: TGTGCCAGCAGCTACGAGCGGGGGGGCCCGGCTCACTACGAGCAGTACTTC.

Of note for this clone: Other nucleotide sequences in the sample specify the same CDR3. The chain joins TRBV5-1 to TRBJ2-3; perhaps TRBD2 as D (6 bases). The CDR3 totals 14 residues. Germline assignment: CDR1 SGHRS and CDR2 YFSETQ. V was shortened by 0 bases and J by 6 bases, with 11 bases between the two germline ends. Here the CDR3 DNA reads TGCGCCAGCAGCTTGGAACTAGCAGGCGATACGCAGTATTTT. Translation gives CASSLELAGDTQYF. The full variable domain, with the rest looked up from reference TRBV5-1 and TRBJ2-3, is KAGVTQTPRYLIKTRGQQVTLSCSPISGHRSVSWYQQTPGQGLQFLFEYFSETQRNKGNFPGRFSGRQFSNSRSEMNVSTLELGDSALYLCASSLELAGDTQYFGPGTRLTVL.

The chain uses TRBV13 and TRBJ2-1, with 9 bases matching TRBD1. Germline loops: CDR1 PRHDT, CDR2 FYEKMQ (reference sequence). The CDR3 is 15 amino acids. Trimming removed 8 bases from V and 6 bases from J; junction bases left unmatched: 11. The CDR3: CASRADRGVPNEQFF. The CDR3, as DNA: TGTGCCAGCCGGGCAGACAGGGGGGTCCCCAATGAGCAGTTCTTC.

The chain combines TRBV5-1 with TRBJ2-1; TRBD2 matches at 9 bases. The length of the CDR3 is 16 residues. V gave up 0 bases and J gave up 3 bases; unmatched junction bases: 4. The germline V gene has CDR1 SGHRS and CDR2 YFSETQ. The CDR3 DNA is TGCGCCAGCAGCTTGGGGACTAGCGAGTACTACAATGAGCAGTTCTTC. This translates into CASSLGTSEYYNEQFF.

This chain links TRBV7-9 with TRBJ1-5; no definite D call. Germline CDR1 SEHNR, CDR2 FQNEAQ (reference sequence). This CDR3 has 15 residues. V was cut by 1 base and J by 6 bases, with 13 bases left in between. Here the CDR3 DNA reads TGTGCCAGCAGCTTAGTCGGGTCATCCACTCAGCCCCAGCATTTT. It translates to CASSLVGSSTQPQHF.

This sequence joins TRBV7-9 and TRBJ1-1, with no clear D. This CDR3 contains 17 residues. Germline-derived CDR1 and CDR2 are SEHNR and FQNEAQ (reference sequence). V was shortened by 0 bases and J by 0 bases, with 14 bases between the two germline ends. Here the CDR3 reads CASSLAWAGALNTEAFF. The CDR3 DNA reads TGTGCCAGCAGCTTAGCTTGGGCAGGAGCCTTGAACACTGAAGCTTTCTTT.

This clone was seen only once. The V call is TRBV6-6, the J call TRBJ1-1; D gene uncertain. Trimming pared 8 bases from V and 0 bases from J, leaving 10 bases between. Per the germline V gene, CDR1 is MNHNY and CDR2 is SVGAGI (reference sequence). This CDR3 has 13 amino acids. The CDR3 loop is CASEDFLNTEAFF. DNA of the CDR3: TGTGCCAGCGAGGACTTCTTGAACACTGAAGCTTTCTTT.

This rearrangement joins TRBV10-1 to TRBJ2-3, with 7 bases that match TRBD2. V trimming: 4 bases; J trimming: 3 bases; junction bases outside the gene matches: 4. The CDR3 sequence is 14 residues long. Germline V gene data show CDR1 as WNHNN and CDR2 as SYGVQD (reference sequence). The CDR3 sequence is CASSASGITDTQYF. The CDR3 DNA reads TGCGCCAGCAGTGCCAGCGGGATTACAGATACGCAGTATTTT.

With respect to this clone: The sample carries other DNA sequences with the same CDR3. The V call is TRBV7-9, the J call TRBJ2-5; 13 bases align to TRBD2. Germline V CDR1 and CDR2: SEHNR, FQNEAQ (reference sequence). The CDR3 covers 15 residues. J was trimmed by 4 bases and V by 4 bases; bases with no gene match: 3. This CDR3 is CASSSRTSGGETQYF. For the CDR3, the DNA is TGTGCCAGCAGCTCCAGGACTAGCGGGGGAGAGACCCAGTACTTC.

The chain couples TRBV7-2 to TRBJ2-1, with TRBD2 as a possible D gene (5 bases). CDR1 and CDR2 (germline): SGHTA, FQGNSA. V was cut by 4 bases and J by 3 bases, with 10 bases left in between. This CDR3 is 14 amino acids long. The CDR3 region is CASSSPGLYNEQFF. The CDR3 DNA sequence: TGTGCCAGCAGCTCCCCAGGACTCTACAATGAGCAGTTCTTC.